One and the same sample provided the 17 T cell receptor beta chains below, sequenced in a study of vaccination effects on CD4 cells after COVID-19. Only in-frame clones appear in the TCRdb table, and some are missing; sequencing was by immunoSEQ multiplex PCR. The table has tens of thousands of clones, 65% to 85% seen once. Which antigens these TCRs recognize remains unknown. Antigen-specific CD4+ T cell clonotypes were called by their expansion after viral peptide-pool culture in ViraFEST. With about 9 days of culture completed, CD4+ T cells were isolated. Among the vaccine recipients, none had a prior SARS-CoV-2 infection, and nucleocapsid antibodies were negative. The sequenced sample was CD4+ T cells from PBMCs cultured with HCoV-NL63 spike peptides, obtained before COVID-19 vaccination. The receptors originated from a human donor who received a COVID-19 vaccine.

The chain carries TRBV19 and TRBJ2-3, with D perhaps TRBD2 (6 bases). The CDR3 is made up of 12 amino acids. Germline-derived CDR1 and CDR2 are LNHDA and SQIVND (reference sequence). Between the trimmed V and J ends, which lost 8 bases and 2 bases, there was a span of 8 bases. In DNA, the CDR3 is TGTGCCAGTCGGGAGTCCACAGATACGCAGTATTTT. It translates to CASRESTDTQYF.

The J gene is TRBJ2-1, the V gene TRBV5-1, with 8 nucleotides matching TRBD2. The CDR3 covers 15 residues. Germline loops: CDR1 SGHRS, CDR2 YFSETQ. J lost 7 bases, V lost 6 bases, and 12 bases had no gene match. For the CDR3, the DNA is TGCGCCAGCAATCCCGGGGGGGCCAGGGTTAATGAGCAGTTCTTC. This gives the protein CASNPGGARVNEQFF. Full variable domain (missing parts from reference TRBV5-1 and TRBJ2-1): KAGVTQTPRYLIKTRGQQVTLSCSPISGHRSVSWYQQTPGQGLQFLFEYFSETQRNKGNFPGRFSGRQFSNSRSEMNVSTLELGDSALYLCASNPGGARVNEQFFGPGTRLTVL.

V is TRBV7-9 and J is TRBJ2-7; D remains unclear. V was clipped by 1 base and J by 6 bases, with 13 bases between them. This CDR3 region has 14 residues. The germline V gene encodes CDR1 SEHNR and CDR2 FQNEAQ (reference sequence). The CDR3 here is CASSLELQASEQYV. CDR3 DNA: TGTGCCAGCAGCTTAGAACTTCAGGCAAGCGAGCAGTACGTC.

This chain uses TRBV7-6 with TRBJ2-2; 7 bases map to TRBD1. CDR1 SGHVS and CDR2 FNYEAQ come from the germline V gene. V was pared by 5 bases and J by 0 bases, with 3 bases of the junction left unmatched. The CDR3 totals 15 residues. The CDR3 here is CASSARGPNTGELFF. In DNA, the CDR3 is TGTGCCAGCAGCGCGAGGGGGCCGAACACCGGGGAGCTGTTTTTT.

The chain couples TRBV7-8 to TRBJ1-2; D gene unclear. The CDR3 sequence is 13 residues long. The V gene's germline CDR1 is SGHVS and CDR2 FQNEAQ. The V end lost 1 base, the J end lost 4 bases, and 7 bases lay between the germline ends. The chain's CDR3 is CASSLVSVYGYTF. CDR3 bases: TGTGCCAGCAGCTTAGTTTCAGTCTATGGCTACACCTTC.

The V call is TRBV7-2, the J call TRBJ1-4; weak D call: TRBD1 (5 bases). The CDR3 is made up of 14 amino acids. The germline V and J ends were trimmed by 7 bases and 5 bases, with 14 bases remaining between them. CDR1 is SGHTA and CDR2 is FQGNSA in the germline V gene. DNA of the CDR3: TGTGCCAGCAAAATAAGGGCAGGGAATGAAAAACTGTTTTTT. Its protein product is CASKIRAGNEKLFF.

The V gene is TRBV5-1, the J gene TRBJ1-3, with D tentatively TRBD1 (6 bases). Per the germline V gene, CDR1 is SGHRS and CDR2 is YFSETQ. Trimming took 2 bases from V and 2 from J, leaving 11 bases between them. This CDR3 is 15 amino acids long. The CDR3 nucleotides are TGCGCCAGCAGCTTCGCAGGGGATACTGGAAACACCATATATTTT. This encodes CASSFAGDTGNTIYF.

The chain recombines TRBV28 with TRBJ1-2; TRBD1 is a possible D gene (6 bases). Looked up from germline, CDR1 is MDHEN and CDR2 is SYDVKM. This CDR3 is 12 amino acids long. The V and J ends lost 10 bases and 5 bases respectively, with 14 bases between them. CDR3 loop: CAITGRFYGYTF. The CDR3 DNA is TGTGCCATAACAGGGAGATTTTATGGCTACACCTTC.

The rearrangement uses TRBV2 and TRBJ1-1; 11 bases fit TRBD1. CDR3 length: 16 residues. V was pared by 6 bases and J by 0 bases, with 6 bases of the junction left unmatched. Germline V gene data show CDR1 as SNHLY and CDR2 as FYNNEI. The CDR3 reads CASSQPGQGVNTEAFF. The CDR3 bases are TGTGCCAGCAGCCAACCGGGACAGGGGGTGAACACTGAAGCTTTCTTT.

A single count supports this clone. The rearrangement links TRBV9 to TRBJ2-1, with D perhaps TRBD2 (6 bases). Germline V lookup: CDR1 SGDLS, CDR2 YYNGEE. CDR3 length: 15 residues. With 4 bases removed from V and 3 bases from J, the gap between germline ends came to 14 bases. The CDR3 sequence: CASSSVGGDYNEQFF. CDR3 bases: TGTGCCAGCAGCTCAGTGGGGGGAGACTACAATGAGCAGTTCTTC.

This clone was found a few times. The chain recombines TRBV19 with TRBJ2-2; 9 nucleotides agree with TRBD2. Per the germline V gene, CDR1 is LNHDA and CDR2 is SQIVND (reference sequence). The CDR3 length is 15 residues. The V segment lost 10 bases and the J segment 6 bases; nucleotides outside the gene matches: 12. CDR3 protein: CATNVELAGAGELFF. CDR3 bases: TGTGCCACCAATGTCGAACTAGCGGGTGCCGGGGAGCTGTTTTTT.

This chain links TRBV6-5 with TRBJ2-5; 8 bases line up with TRBD1. V was clipped by 6 bases and J by 4 bases; unmatched bases: 4. Germline CDR1 and CDR2: MNHEY and SVGAGI. The CDR3 covers 13 residues. CDR3 sequence (DNA): TGTGCCAGCAGGGGAACAGGGGGAGAGACCCAGTACTTC. Translation: CASRGTGGETQYF.

V usage is TRBV7-9 and J usage is TRBJ1-4; 7 bases align to TRBD1. This CDR3 comprises 13 residues. Looked up from germline, CDR1 is SEHNR and CDR2 is FQNEAQ (reference sequence). Trimming took 5 bases from V and 7 from J; bases not matched to a gene: 4. Here the CDR3 DNA reads TGTGCCAGCAGCCGGGGACAGAGTGAAAAACTGTTTTTT. Protein product: CASSRGQSEKLFF.

This clone was detected a few times. This chain connects TRBV11-2 to TRBJ2-6; D ambiguous. There are 15 residues in the CDR3. The V end was cut by 3 bases, the J end by 0 bases, with 6 bases between. Per germline, CDR1 SGHAT and CDR2 FQNNGV. Written as DNA, the CDR3 is TGTGCCAGCAGCTTGAGCCTCTCTGGGGCCAACGTCCTGACTTTC. Protein: CASSLSLSGANVLTF.

The CDR3 coding sequence is TGTGCCAGCAGTGAAGAAAGTCTGGTGCAGACCCAGTACTTC. Encoded protein: CASSEESLVQTQYF. The rearrangement links TRBV6-1 to TRBJ2-5; D remains ambiguous. The CDR3 sequence is 14 residues long. The germline CDR1 and CDR2 sequences are MNHNS and SASEGT. The V end was cut by 1 base, the J end by 6 bases, with 12 bases between.

The chain joins TRBV7-2 to TRBJ2-1; 10 nucleotides agree with TRBD2. CDR3 length: 17 residues. CDR1 and CDR2 (germline): SGHTA, FQGNSA. Trimming at V came to 1 base and at J to 9 bases, leaving 12 bases not matched to a gene. DNA of the CDR3: TGTGCCAGCAGCTTAGACGGATCAGCGGGGGGGCGTGGTGAGCAGTTCTTC. It is translated as CASSLDGSAGGRGEQFF.

This rearrangement joins TRBV7-2 to TRBJ1-2; no definite D call. Germline assignment: CDR1 SGHTA and CDR2 FQGNSA. V shed 0 bases and J shed 0 bases, with 8 bases lying between them. The CDR3 has 15 residues. The chain's CDR3 is CASSLAVGANYGYTF. Here the CDR3 DNA reads TGTGCCAGCAGCTTAGCGGTCGGGGCTAACTATGGCTACACCTTC. Together with reference TRBV7-2 and TRBJ1-2, the CDR3 gives the full variable domain: GAGVSQSPSNKVTEKGKDVELRCDPISGHTALYWYRQSLGQGLEFLIYFQGNSAPDKSGLPSDRFSAERTGGSVSTLTIQRTQQEDSAVYLCASSLAVGANYGYTFGSGTRLTVV.